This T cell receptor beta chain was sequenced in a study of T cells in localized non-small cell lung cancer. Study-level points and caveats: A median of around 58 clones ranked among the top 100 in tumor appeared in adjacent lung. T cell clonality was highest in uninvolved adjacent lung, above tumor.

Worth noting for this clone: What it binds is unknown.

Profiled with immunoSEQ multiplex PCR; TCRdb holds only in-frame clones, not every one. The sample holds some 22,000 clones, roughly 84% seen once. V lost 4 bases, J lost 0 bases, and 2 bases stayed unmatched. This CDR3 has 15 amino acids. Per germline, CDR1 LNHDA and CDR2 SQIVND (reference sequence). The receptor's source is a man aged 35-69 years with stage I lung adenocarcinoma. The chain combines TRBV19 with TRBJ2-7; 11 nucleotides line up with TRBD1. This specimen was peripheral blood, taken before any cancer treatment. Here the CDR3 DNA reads TGTGCCAGTAGTAAGGGACAGGGGGGCTCCTACGAGCAGTACTTC. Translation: CASSKGQGGSYEQYF.